The rows below give T cell receptor beta chains drawn from one sample of a study of cytomegalovirus exposure and HLA in healthy donors. The data were produced by immunoSEQ multiplex PCR, yet TCRdb's version contains in-frame clones alone and is incomplete. The table records more than 150,000 clones, roughly 81% of them present only once. Sequences were obtained from PBMCs. All receptors derive from a woman under 30 in good health and CMV-seronegative. CDR3s include the opening cysteine and the closing phenylalanine or tryptophan. Fields, in order: D gene, V gene, J gene, clone size, CDR3 DNA, CDR3 protein. A D gene is named only where the DNA matches it firmly. The listing skips clone size in some rows; elsewhere it reads once, few, many or a size class.

>NA|TRBV7-8|TRBJ1-3|NA
TGTGCCAGCAGCTGGACAGTAACGGGAAACACCATATATTTT
CASSWTVTGNTIYF
>TRBD1|TRBV5-5|TRBJ1-1|NA
TGTGCCAGCAGCTTACAGGGGGCGAACACTGAAGCTTTCTTT
CASSLQGANTEAFF
>TRBD1|TRBV7-2|TRBJ2-7|NA
TGTGCCAGCAGCACGGACAGGGTAAGCTCCTACGAGCAGTACTTC
CASSTDRVSSYEQYF
>NA|TRBV19|TRBJ2-7|NA
TGTGCCAGTAGTATAGGGCAACCATACGAGCAGTACTTC
CASSIGQPYEQYF
>NA|TRBV6-5|TRBJ1-6|few
TGTGCCAGCAGTTACTCGCAGGGGAATTCACCCCTCCACTTT
CASSYSQGNSPLHF
>TRBD1|TRBV4-1|TRBJ2-7|once
TGCGCCAGCAGCCATTCCCGGACAGGGGGGAACTACGAGCAGTACTTC
CASSHSRTGGNYEQYF
>TRBD2|TRBV5-1|TRBJ2-1|NA
TGCGCCAGCAGCTTGGTCCTAGCGGGTAACAATGAGCAGTTCTTC
CASSLVLAGNNEQFF
>TRBD1|TRBV28|TRBJ1-4|NA
TGTGCCAGCAGATCCGGCAGGGGGAAGGAAAAACTGTTTTTT
CASRSGRGKEKLFF
>NA|TRBV19|TRBJ2-7|NA
TGTGCCAGTAGTGAGGCCACTACCGTTTCCTACGAGCAGTACTTC
CASSEATTVSYEQYF
>NA|TRBV6-6|TRBJ1-5|NA
TGTGCCAGCAGTTACAGGCAGGGAAGGCCCCCCCAGCATTTT
CASSYRQGRPPQHF
>TRBD1|TRBV4-3|TRBJ2-7|NA
TGCGCCAGCAGCCAAGAACAGGGGGCTGGCGAGCAGTACTTC
CASSQEQGAGEQYF
>NA|TRBV29-1|TRBJ1-5|NA
TGCAGCGTTCTCGGGGACACCCAAAATCAGCCCCAGCATTTT
CSVLGDTQNQPQHF
>TRBD1|TRBV27|TRBJ1-2|NA
TGTGCCAGCAGTCTCCGGGACAGGAGTGCTGGCTACACCTTC
CASSLRDRSAGYTF
>TRBD2|TRBV5-1|TRBJ2-1|NA
TGCGCCAGCAGCTTGGGTAGCGGGAGCTCCTACAATGAGCAGTTCTTC
CASSLGSGSSYNEQFF
>NA|TRBV9|TRBJ1-2|NA
TGTGCCAGCAGCGAGACGGGTAGATATGGCTACACCTTC
CASSETGRYGYTF
>TRBD2|TRBV5-8|TRBJ2-3|NA
TGTGCCAGCAGCCCGGGACTAGCGGGCACAGATACGCAGTATTTT
CASSPGLAGTDTQYF
>TRBD1|TRBV4-1|TRBJ1-3|few
TGCGCCAGCAGCCAAGCGACCCGGGACAGGGGCGGAAACACCATATATTTT
CASSQATRDRGGNTIYF
>NA|TRBV25-1|TRBJ2-5|few
TGTGCCAGCAAGGGGGACACCCAAGAGACCCAGTACTTC
CASKGDTQETQYF
>NA|TRBV28|TRBJ2-7|NA
TGTGCCAGCAGATCCGACAGGGGAGGGCTCTACGAGCAGTACTTC
CASRSDRGGLYEQYF
>NA|TRBV30|TRBJ2-3|NA
TGTGCCTGGAGTGACCTATACCAGTATTTT
CAWSDLYQYF
>NA|TRBV5-6|TRBJ2-7|NA
TGTGCCAGCAGCTTGGTCCCCTACGAGCAGTACTTC
CASSLVPYEQYF
>TRBD2|TRBV11-2|TRBJ2-1|NA
TGTGCCAGCAGCCCCCTAGCGGGGGCGCTCTACAATGAGCAGTTCTTC
CASSPLAGALYNEQFF
>TRBD2|TRBV7-6|TRBJ2-2|once
TGTGCCAGTCTCCTCGGGGGGGCAGGGCCCACCGGGGAGCTGTTTTTT
CASLLGGAGPTGELFF
>NA|TRBV28|TRBJ2-1|NA
TGTGCCAGCAGGTCGCCGGGACTCCAAAAGGTCAATGAGCAGTTCTTC
CASRSPGLQKVNEQFF
>NA|TRBV6-1|TRBJ2-7|NA
TGTGCCAGCAGTGAAGGGGTCGGGGGGCCATACGAGCAGTACTTC
CASSEGVGGPYEQYF
>TRBD1|TRBV5-1|TRBJ2-3|NA
TGCGCCAGCAGCTTGGGTCCCGGGACAGGGGGCCGTACAGATACGCAGTATTTT
CASSLGPGTGGRTDTQYF